The clone carrying this T cell receptor (beta chain) was counted ten times or more. These data are taken from a study of spatial heterogeneity in lung cancer. TCRdb passed the 5' RACE reads through MiXCR, listing each CDR3 protein once. The data contain some 2,400 distinct CDR3 sequences, less than 15% of them singletons. The CDR3 has 16 amino acids. V lost 6 bases to trimming and J lost 2 bases, with 19 bases between them. Germline lookup yields CDR1 MNHNS and CDR2 SASEGT. Stated time point: sample taken at primary tumor resection. The 55 to 90 donors had untreated early-stage non-small cell lung cancer.

The rearrangement joins TRBV6-1 to TRBJ2-5, with a possible D match to TRBD1 (6 bases). The TCR sequence derives from a female donor with early-stage non-small cell lung cancer. Sample: normal lung tissue next to the tumor, taken at surgery. CDR3 sequence: CASSQDRGKRQETQYF. The CDR3 DNA reads TGTGCCAGCAGCCAGGACAGAGGGAAAAGGCAAGAGACCCAGTACTTC.